This T cell receptor (beta chain) was captured by sequencing in a study of blood T cell repertoires in COVID-19. About the research overall: From T cells, B-cell-depleted T cells, or PBMCs came the material, which was cDNA or gDNA.

Worth noting for this clone: The identical CDR3 is also encoded by other nucleotide sequences in the sample.

Data came from immunoSEQ multiplex PCR; TCRdb stores just in-frame clones and leaves some out. In the table there are about 38,000 clones, roughly 90% of which are singletons. The trim removed 1 base at V and 5 bases at J, leaving 2 bases unmatched. Germline-derived CDR1 and CDR2 are MDHEN and SYDVKM. CDR3 length: 16 residues. The sequence derives from a man between 65 and 80 years old with active COVID-19. J is TRBJ2-2 and V is TRBV28; 12 positions match TRBD2. The sequenced sample was peripheral blood. The CDR3 here is CASSLFTSGGTGELFF. CDR3 nucleotides: TGTGCCAGCAGTTTATTTACTAGCGGGGGGACCGGGGAGCTGTTTTTT.